The sequence of this T cell receptor (beta chain) was determined in a study of neurological immune-mediated disorders (dated by TCRdb to about 2019). Context from the whole study: The study compared peripheral blood TCR-beta repertoires of HTLV-I-associated myelopathy (HAM/TSP) patients, multiple sclerosis patients and healthy controls using UMI-based sequencing. Alongside PBMC samples, the set of around 99 TCR-beta libraries contained longitudinal samples, technical triplicates, and paired CD4+ and CD8+ T-cell subsets that had been sorted. Of the approximately 65 subjects in the cohort, approximately 15 were HAM/TSP patients, approximately 34 were multiple sclerosis patients, and some 20 were healthy controls. The full study reports these points: TCR clonal expansion was highest in HAM/TSP patients and lowest in MS patients, with MS patients falling below even healthy controls. No identical CDR3 amino acid sequences were found to be shared among expanded clones across subjects, suggesting that TCR-beta repertoires were private in all groups.

TCR libraries for sorted subsets were made from roughly 1 million sorted CD4+ or CD8+ T cells. Peripheral blood underwent Ficoll-Hypaque density gradient centrifugation to isolate PBMCs, which were then cryopreserved in liquid nitrogen. Paired sorted CD4+ and CD8+ subsets came from healthy controls, HAM/TSP patients and MS patients. Reading the germline V gene gives CDR1 SGHRS and CDR2 YFSETQ. The CDR3 has 14 amino acids, counting the end cysteine and phenylalanine. Only the CDR3 DNA stays, 42 bases, in frame from base 1. V gives up 5 bases and J gives up 6 bases, and the segment between their germline ends measures 18 bases. This clonotype was picked up many times. No antigen is known for it. Qualities for individual bases were not recorded, and no much larger clone is one base off. To synthesize cDNA, template-switch 5'RACE was performed with a primer carrying a 10-nucleotide random unique molecular identifier so that each TCR transcript was tagged. Over 160 million TCR-beta sequences, covering 15-18 subjects, were produced in each sequencing run. The RNeasy kit was used to extract total RNA. The KAPA Real-time Library Amplification kit was used to amplify TCR-beta VDJ regions with primers for the TCR constant region and the 5'RACE anchor. A first PCR added sample indexes and Illumina adaptors, and a second PCR then raised library yield. After Ampure bead purification, the roughly 650 bp TCR product was size-selected on a 2% E-gel SizeSelection system. Before pooling, library quality was assessed on a Bioanalyzer, concentration was determined with Qubit, and library quantification was performed with the Kapa Library Quantification kit. Libraries were sequenced paired-end 2 x 150 bp on an Illumina HiSeq 2500. To increase sequence diversity, about 24-32% phiX was spiked into each library pool. As for how the authors treated the data: The UMI-based MiGEC pipeline processed quality-filtered reads and removed over 85% of raw TCR sequences during error correction. VDJ genes were aligned to IMGT germline references, and clonotypes were defined by unique CDR3 amino acid sequence plus V-J genes. Clonal expansion, Shannon diversity and CDR3 relatedness were evaluated with VDJtools (CalcPairwiseDistances, ClusterSamples), while phylogenetic trees were built in CLCbio workbench. Clones with at least 8 unique UMIs were defined as expanded, with this threshold being based on coefficient-of-variation modelling across technical triplicates. TCRdb redid the processing of the public reads, applying fastp at Q25 and MiXCR, and retained in-frame beta chains. Rows merge per CDR3 protein into single entries with the most common DNA and genes. The V and J calls shown here were made by TCRdb, not taken from the authors' results. The sample records some 30,000 distinct CDR3 sequences, around 25% of which are singletons. Of the sample, 25% to 30% is held by the ten largest clones.

The sequence was obtained from a man in his fifties or sixties with HTLV-1-associated myelopathy (HAM/TSP). Input material: CD4+ T cells from blood. The V and J genes are TRBV5-1 and TRBJ2-7; the D gene is not confidently resolved. This receptor carries the CDR3 CASRISGAEIEQYF. The nucleotide sequence is given as TGCGCCAGCAGAATTTCAGGAGCCGAGATCGAGCAGTACTTC.